These 24 T cell receptor beta chains came from one sample sequenced in a study of vaccination effects on CD4 cells after COVID-19. TCRdb's table, derived via immunoSEQ multiplex PCR, lists solely in-frame clones and lacks some. The sample includes 67,000 or so clones, 81% seen only once; the top ten take 0.95% to 1.5%. Using viral peptide pools, the ViraFEST assay grew out antigen-specific CD4+ T cells prior to sequencing. Cultured cells yielded isolated CD4+ T cells after roughly 11 days. Each participant received a vaccine that was either BNT162b2 or mRNA-1273, given as two doses. These receptors have no identified antigens. Sample: CD4+ T cells from PBMCs cultured with HCoV-229E spike peptides, taken after COVID-19 vaccination. These receptors all come from a human donor who received a COVID-19 vaccine.

This clone has just one count. This sequence joins TRBV7-2 and TRBJ2-5; TRBD2 agrees at 11 bases. V was clipped by 2 bases and J by 2 bases; unmatched bases: 4. The CDR3 has 16 amino acids. CDR1 and CDR2 (germline): SGHTA, FQGNSA. Here the CDR3 reads CASSLFSGGVQETQYF. The DNA for the CDR3 is TGTGCCAGCAGCTTATTTAGCGGGGGGGTACAAGAGACCCAGTACTTC.

The chain links TRBV7-2 to TRBJ1-2; maybe TRBD1 (5 bases). This CDR3 comprises 14 residues. V lost 4 bases and J 7 bases, leaving 16 bases between the germline ends. The germline V gene encodes CDR1 SGHTA and CDR2 FQGNSA. The CDR3 spells CASSSRGTSGGYTF. The CDR3 region has the DNA TGTGCCAGCAGCTCACGGGGCACTTCGGGTGGCTACACCTTC. Based on the CDR3 plus reference TRBV7-2 and TRBJ1-2, the full variable domain is GAGVSQSPSNKVTEKGKDVELRCDPISGHTALYWYRQSLGQGLEFLIYFQGNSAPDKSGLPSDRFSAERTGGSVSTLTIQRTQQEDSAVYLCASSSRGTSGGYTFGSGTRLTVV.

The rearrangement joins TRBV3-1 (or the pseudogene TRBV3-2) to TRBJ2-5, with 10 bases matching TRBD1. CDR3 length: 17 residues. J gave up 5 bases and V 0 bases, and 9 bases lay outside the gene matches. Germline values: CDR1 LGHDT, CDR2 YNNKEL (reference sequence). DNA of the CDR3: TGTGCCAGCAGCCAAGATCTTTTTGGGACAGGGGACGAGACCCAGTACTTC. It yields the protein CASSQDLFGTGDETQYF.

CDR3 nucleotides: TGTGCCAGCTCATTTGGACAAGGGGGGAGCACTGAAGCTTTCTTT. Translated: CASSFGQGGSTEAFF. V and J are TRBV18 and TRBJ1-1, with D perhaps matching TRBD1 (6 bases). V lost 5 bases and J lost 4, with 17 bases in between. This CDR3 is built from 15 residues. Germline lookup yields CDR1 KGHSH and CDR2 LQKENI. The whole variable domain, filled in from reference TRBV18 and TRBJ1-1, reads NAGVMQNPRHLVRRRGQEARLRCSPMKGHSHVYWYRQLPEEGLKFMVYLQKENIIDESGMPKERFSAEFPKEGPSILRIQQVVRGDSAAYFCASSFGQGGSTEAFFGQGTRLTVV.

The V and J genes are TRBV10-2 and TRBJ2-5; D uncertain. Germline V gene sequence: CDR1 WSHSY, CDR2 SAAADI. V lost 3 bases, J lost 4 bases, and 12 bases lay in between. The CDR3 has 14 amino acids. The CDR3 here is CASSDLDAGETQYF. The DNA of the CDR3 is TGCGCCAGCAGTGATTTAGACGCTGGAGAGACCCAGTACTTC.

The CDR3, as DNA: TGCGCCAGCAGCTTGTGGACAGGGGGTCCGGGGACTGAAGCTTTCTTT. Its translation is CASSLWTGGPGTEAFF. This sequence joins TRBV5-1 and TRBJ1-1, with TRBD1 matching 10 bases. This CDR3 spans 16 amino acids. Germline V CDR1 and CDR2: SGHRS, YFSETQ. V lost 1 base to trimming and J lost 5 bases; unmatched junction nucleotides: 8.

The rearrangement uses TRBV18 and TRBJ2-2, with TRBD1 identical over 8 bases. Germline-derived CDR1 and CDR2 are KGHSH and LQKENI. The CDR3 loop spans 15 amino acids. The V segment lost 3 bases and the J segment 5 bases; nucleotides outside the gene matches: 5. This CDR3 reads CASSPGTGNTGELFF. CDR3 sequence (DNA): TGTGCCAGCTCACCCGGGACAGGCAATACCGGGGAGCTGTTTTTT.

This clone turned up a few times. V usage is TRBV11-2 and J usage is TRBJ1-6; 9 nucleotides agree with TRBD1. The V gene's germline CDR1 is SGHAT and CDR2 FQNNGV. V was pared by 5 bases and J by 7 bases, with 9 bases of the junction left unmatched. The CDR3 is made up of 16 amino acids. CDR3 sequence (DNA): TGTGCCAGCAGCCCGCCGAGGACAGGGGACAATTCACCCCTCCACTTT. Translating it yields CASSPPRTGDNSPLHF.

This clone has just a few counts. V and J are TRBV14 and TRBJ1-2; D call uncertain. The CDR3 is made up of 16 amino acids. Trimming stripped 0 bases from V and 3 bases from J, with 14 bases between. In germline, CDR1 is SGHDN, CDR2 FVKESK. CDR3 sequence reads: CASSQDRQEPYYGYTF. CDR3 nucleotide sequence: TGTGCCAGCAGCCAAGATCGTCAGGAGCCGTACTATGGCTACACCTTC.

V gene TRBV18 combines with J gene TRBJ2-2; no clear D gene. V was clipped by 3 bases and J by 0 bases, with 11 bases between them. The germline V gene encodes CDR1 KGHSH and CDR2 LQKENI. The CDR3 spans 16 residues. DNA of the CDR3: TGTGCCAGCTCACCGAAGCTTTTCGCGAACACCGGGGAGCTGTTTTTT. It codes for CASSPKLFANTGELFF. Full variable domain (rest looked up from reference TRBV18 and TRBJ2-2): NAGVMQNPRHLVRRRGQEARLRCSPMKGHSHVYWYRQLPEEGLKFMVYLQKENIIDESGMPKERFSAEFPKEGPSILRIQQVVRGDSAAYFCASSPKLFANTGELFFGEGSRLTVL.

The table lists this clone with a few counts. The rearrangement joins TRBV7-9 to TRBJ2-3; D gene ambiguous. This CDR3 region has 15 residues. The V and J ends lost 1 base and 2 bases respectively, with 10 bases between them. Germline loops: CDR1 SEHNR, CDR2 FQNEAQ (reference sequence). Written as DNA, the CDR3 is TGTGCCAGCAGCTTAGTCCCGCCGGTCACAGATACGCAGTATTTT. Translation: CASSLVPPVTDTQYF. The variable domain in full, with the rest retrieved from reference TRBV7-9 and TRBJ2-3, is DTGVSQNPRHKITKRGQNVTFRCDPISEHNRLYWYRQTLGQGPEFLTYFQNEAQLEKSRLLSDRFSAERPKGSFSTLEIQRTEQGDSAMYLCASSLVPPVTDTQYFGPGTRLTVL.

The V and J genes are TRBV28 and TRBJ1-6, with 8 bases lining up with TRBD1. Germline V gene lookup returns CDR1 MDHEN and CDR2 SYDVKM. V shed 7 bases, J shed 6 bases, and the junction held 5 bases outside the gene matches. The CDR3 spans 14 residues. CDR3 in amino acids: CASTLDRVNSPLHF. CDR3 in DNA: TGTGCCAGCACCCTGGACAGGGTTAATTCACCCCTCCACTTT.

V gene TRBV19 combines with J gene TRBJ1-1; D gene unclear. Trimming stripped 1 base from V and 0 bases from J, with 9 bases between. The CDR3 runs 15 residues. Germline V lookup: CDR1 LNHDA, CDR2 SQIVND (reference sequence). The CDR3 nucleotides read TGTGCCAGTAGTATAGGACATTATCTGAACACTGAAGCTTTCTTT. Translated: CASSIGHYLNTEAFF.

The chain uses TRBV5-1 and TRBJ2-5; D possibly matches TRBD1 or TRBD2 (7 bases each). CDR1 is SGHRS, CDR2 YFSETQ, per germline. V was pared by 4 bases and J by 4 bases, with 35 bases between. This CDR3 has 21 residues. The CDR3 loop reads CASSAEGTVTGAGLNRETQYF. CDR3 in DNA: TGCGCCAGCAGCGCGGAAGGGACAGTCACTGGAGCGGGGTTAAATAGAGAGACCCAGTACTTC.

The chain links TRBV19 to TRBJ2-1, with unresolved D. The germline gives CDR1 LNHDA, CDR2 SQIVND (reference sequence). The CDR3 extends over 14 amino acids. Trimming left V 4 bases short and J 4 bases short, with 11 bases between. The CDR3 region is CASSSRLLYNEQFF. The CDR3 region has the DNA TGTGCCAGTAGTAGCAGACTCCTATACAATGAGCAGTTCTTC.

The chain couples TRBV6-5 to TRBJ1-2; the match to TRBD1 covers 7 bases. J gave up 3 bases and V 2 bases, and 3 bases lay outside the gene matches. The germline V gene has CDR1 MNHEY and CDR2 SVGAGI. CDR3 length equals 14 residues. The CDR3 spells CASSYRGLDYGYTF. For the CDR3, the DNA is TGTGCCAGCAGTTACAGGGGGCTTGACTATGGCTACACCTTC.

The V call is TRBV7-2, the J call TRBJ2-2, with D hard to call. In germline, CDR1 is SGHTA, CDR2 FQGNSA. The CDR3 extends over 15 amino acids. V was clipped by 1 base and J by 9 bases, with 15 bases between them. The CDR3 region is CASSLVGSSLRELFF. The CDR3 coding sequence is TGTGCCAGCAGCTTAGTAGGCAGCTCCTTACGGGAGCTGTTTTTT.

The V gene is TRBV12-3 or TRBV12-4, the J gene TRBJ1-2; 9 nucleotides match TRBD1. Trimming removed 5 bases from V and 8 bases from J; junction bases left unmatched: 3. The CDR3 loop spans 12 amino acids. DNA of the CDR3: TGTGCCAGCAGTCGGACAGGGGACGGCTACACCTTC. As protein: CASSRTGDGYTF.

The chain is built from TRBV27 and TRBJ1-2, with D hard to call. Per the germline V gene, CDR1 is MNHEY and CDR2 is SMNVEV (reference sequence). V was cut by 4 bases and J by 4 bases, with 10 bases left in between. This CDR3 comprises 13 residues. The CDR3 DNA is TGTGCCAGCAGTTCATTACGTCGCTATGGCTACACCTTC. Translating it yields CASSSLRRYGYTF.

This clone was seen a single time. This chain joins TRBV19 and TRBJ2-4; 14 positions agree with TRBD2. Looked up from germline, CDR1 is LNHDA and CDR2 is SQIVND (reference sequence). Unmatched junction bases numbered 16, after V lost 5 bases and J lost 1 base. This CDR3 contains 21 residues. In nucleotides, the CDR3 is TGTGCCAGTAGTGTGGGACTAGCGGGGGCGGACCTTAGGGTGGCCAAAAACATTCAGTACTTC. Encoded protein: CASSVGLAGADLRVAKNIQYF.

The V call is TRBV5-1, the J call TRBJ2-1; 9 bases agree with TRBD2. The CDR3 spans 15 residues. After removal of 3 bases from V and 9 bases from J, the junction contained 10 bases not matched to a gene. Germline V gene lookup returns CDR1 SGHRS and CDR2 YFSETQ. CDR3 DNA sequence: TGCGCCAGCAGCTCCTCTCGCGGGGGGGCAACTGAGCAGTTCTTC. As protein: CASSSSRGGATEQFF.

This chain links TRBV28 with TRBJ1-1; TRBD1 is a possible D gene (6 bases). Deletions cut 4 bases from V and 5 bases from J, with 11 bases between. Germline V lookup: CDR1 MDHEN, CDR2 SYDVKM. The CDR3 is 13 amino acids. CDR3 in DNA: TGTGCCAGCAGTTCTCAGGGGAGGACTGAAGCTTTCTTT. Translating gives CASSSQGRTEAFF. The entire variable domain, with the rest obtained from reference TRBV28 and TRBJ1-1, is as follows: DVKVTQSSRYLVKRTGEKVFLECVQDMDHENMFWYRQDPGLGLRLIYFSYDVKMKEKGDIPEGYSVSREKKERFSLILESASTNQTSMYLCASSSQGRTEAFFGQGTRLTVV.

This clone turned up a few times. V is TRBV6-6 and J is TRBJ2-2; D might be TRBD2 (6 bases). The CDR3 loop spans 15 amino acids. Germline V gene lookup returns CDR1 MNHNY and CDR2 SVGAGI (reference sequence). Trimming pared 8 bases from V and 8 bases from J, leaving 21 bases between. The CDR3 region has the DNA TGTGCCAGCCAAGTCGGGACTCTTTTCTTGGGGGAGCTGTTTTTT. This translates into CASQVGTLFLGELFF.

This chain joins TRBV6-5 and TRBJ2-3; 11 bases are shared with TRBD2. The CDR3 spans 15 residues. Per the germline V gene, CDR1 is MNHEY and CDR2 is SVGAGI. J was trimmed by 4 bases and V by 4 bases; bases with no gene match: 4. The CDR3, as DNA: TGTGCCAGCAGTTTTAGCGGGGGGGCCGCAGATACGCAGTATTTT. It codes for CASSFSGGAADTQYF.